What follows are 32 T cell receptor beta chains derived from one specimen sequenced in a study of CD8 T cells in Susac syndrome. About 0.45 to 1 ug RNA was reverse transcribed with random hexamers. TCRdb re-analysed the immunoSEQ multiplex PCR reads in MiXCR, keeping a single row per CDR3 protein. The repertoire holds roughly 200,000 distinct CDR3 sequences, with 93% as singletons. Sequenced input: CD4+ T cells from PBMCs. The receptors shown here come from a human donor in good health.

The V and J genes are TRBV5-4 and TRBJ1-2; TRBD1 is a possible D gene (5 bases). The CDR3 is 16 residues long. V was trimmed by 6 bases and J by 0 bases, leaving 18 bases between them. The germline gives CDR1 SGHNT, CDR2 YYREEE (reference sequence). DNA of the CDR3: TGTGCCAGCACCCTACAGGCGGGCGCTTCTAACTATGGCTACACCTTC. Its protein is CASTLQAGASNYGYTF. Looking up the rest from reference TRBV5-4 and TRBJ1-2 gives the full variable domain: ETGVTQSPTHLIKTRGQQVTLRCSSQSGHNTVSWYQQALGQGPQFIFQYYREEENGRGNFPPRFSGLQFPNYSSELNVNALELDDSALYLCASTLQAGASNYGYTFGSGTRLTVV.

The gene calls are TRBV20-1 and TRBJ1-4; D gene ambiguous. The CDR3 covers 13 residues. The germline V gene has CDR1 DFQATT and CDR2 SNEGSKA (reference sequence). Trimming stripped 5 bases from V and 2 bases from J, with 9 bases between. CDR3: CSARPGTNEKLFF. In DNA, the CDR3 is TGCAGTGCTCGTCCGGGGACTAATGAAAAACTGTTTTTT.

The chain carries TRBV28 and TRBJ2-1; 9 bases match TRBD1. J lost 4 bases, V lost 6 bases, and 10 bases had no gene match. Germline V gene data show CDR1 as MDHEN and CDR2 as SYDVKM. The CDR3 runs 16 residues. Here the CDR3 reads CASSPGGQGTYNEQFF. The CDR3 DNA is TGTGCCAGCAGCCCAGGGGGACAGGGAACTTACAATGAGCAGTTCTTC.

This clonotype was detected only once. The gene calls are TRBV13 and TRBJ1-1, with no clear D. The CDR3 contains 14 residues. V lost 4 bases and J 0 bases, leaving 9 bases between the germline ends. Germline V lookup: CDR1 PRHDT, CDR2 FYEKMQ (reference sequence). CDR3 residues: CASSSLWVNTEAFF. DNA of the CDR3: TGTGCCAGCAGCTCTCTGTGGGTGAACACTGAAGCTTTCTTT.

This chain links TRBV6-2 or TRBV6-3 with TRBJ2-7; 11 bases map to TRBD1. CDR3 length equals 15 residues. Germline V gives CDR1 MNHEY, CDR2 SVGEGT. After removal of 4 bases from V and 2 bases from J, the junction contained 4 bases not matched to a gene. This chain's CDR3 is CASSSRDRGTYEQYV. CDR3 coding DNA: TGTGCCAGCAGTTCCCGGGACAGGGGGACCTACGAGCAGTACGTC.

J is TRBJ1-1 and V is TRBV18; 7 bases fit TRBD1. Germline assignment: CDR1 KGHSH and CDR2 LQKENI. Germline trimming cut 1 base from V and 4 bases from J; bases unmatched to any gene: 6. The CDR3 extends over 15 amino acids. DNA of the CDR3: TGTGCCAGCTCACCACGACAGGGTCGTATCACTGAAGCTTTCTTT. Translating gives CASSPRQGRITEAFF.

The genes are TRBV12-3 or TRBV12-4 and TRBJ1-5; D uncertain. The CDR3 sequence is 14 residues long. Trimming took 4 bases from V and 5 from J, leaving 12 bases between them. CDR3 region: CASSYSLMDQPQHF. The CDR3 nucleotides read TGTGCCAGCAGTTATTCCCTAATGGATCAGCCCCAGCATTTT.

The chain couples TRBV12-3 or TRBV12-4 to TRBJ2-5; D may be TRBD2 (6 bases). Between the trimmed V and J ends, which lost 4 bases and 4 bases, there was a span of 10 bases. The CDR3 has 13 amino acids. The CDR3 reads CASSYGGAETQYF. DNA for the CDR3: TGTGCCAGCAGTTATGGCGGGGCAGAGACCCAGTACTTC.

The gene calls are TRBV19 and TRBJ2-7, with unresolved D. Germline values: CDR1 LNHDA, CDR2 SQIVND (reference sequence). The CDR3 covers 13 residues. The V end was cut by 2 bases, the J end by 2 bases, with 7 bases between. The CDR3 DNA reads as TGTGCCAGTAGTATACAGCTACCCTACGAGCAGTACTTC. As protein: CASSIQLPYEQYF. The complete variable domain, with remaining parts taken from reference TRBV19 and TRBJ2-7, reads DGGITQSPKYLFRKEGQNVTLSCEQNLNHDAMYWYRQDPGQGLRLIYYSQIVNDFQKGDIAEGYSVSREKKESFPLTVTSAQKNPTAFYLCASSIQLPYEQYFGPGTRLTVT.

The V call is TRBV20-1, the J call TRBJ2-5; D unclear. Germline V gene sequence: CDR1 DFQATT, CDR2 SNEGSKA (reference sequence). V lost 1 base and J 5 bases, leaving 11 bases between the germline ends. CDR3 length equals 13 residues. This chain's CDR3 is CSARGDFVETQYF. The CDR3 DNA sequence: TGCAGTGCTAGAGGTGACTTTGTGGAGACCCAGTACTTC.

V gene TRBV5-1 combines with J gene TRBJ2-2; TRBD2 is a possible D gene (5 bases). This CDR3 comprises 16 residues. Trimming stripped 1 base from V and 2 bases from J, with 12 bases between. Germline V lookup: CDR1 SGHRS, CDR2 YFSETQ. The CDR3 DNA reads as TGCGCCAGCAGCTTGCTGGGGAGCCTAAACACCGGGGAGCTGTTTTTT. It yields the protein CASSLLGSLNTGELFF.

The V call is TRBV28, the J call TRBJ2-5, with no clear D. Trimming removed 2 bases at V and 3 bases at J, with 4 bases between. Germline V CDR1 and CDR2: MDHEN, SYDVKM. The CDR3 is made up of 12 amino acids. The CDR3: CASSLLKETQYF. The DNA of the CDR3 is TGTGCCAGCAGTTTACTTAAAGAGACCCAGTACTTC.

The V gene is TRBV7-2, the J gene TRBJ2-3; D gene uncertain. The CDR3 runs 12 residues. V lost 5 bases, J lost 9 bases, and 12 bases lay in between. The germline V gene has CDR1 SGHTA and CDR2 FQGNSA. The CDR3 DNA sequence: TGTGCCAGCAGCCCGCAAATGGTGACGCAGTATTTT. Translating it yields CASSPQMVTQYF.

The chain combines TRBV7-2 with TRBJ1-6; D is perhaps TRBD1 (6 bases). Germline CDR1 is SGHTA and CDR2 is FQGNSA. The CDR3 spans 14 residues. V was shortened by 3 bases and J by 7 bases, with 10 bases between the two germline ends. The CDR3, as DNA: TGTGCCAGCAGCTTGGGACACTACAATTCACCCCTCCACTTT. Amino acid sequence: CASSLGHYNSPLHF.

The chain joins TRBV29-1 to TRBJ1-1; D is possibly TRBD1 (5 bases). Germline V CDR1 and CDR2: SQVTM, ANQGSEA. V dropped 2 bases and J dropped 7 bases, with 17 bases sitting between them. The CDR3 loop spans 14 amino acids. CDR3: CSVERDAGRNEAFF. The CDR3 DNA follows: TGCAGCGTTGAAAGAGACGCAGGGCGCAATGAAGCTTTCTTT. The complete variable domain, with remaining parts taken from reference TRBV29-1 and TRBJ1-1, reads SAVISQKPSRDICQRGTSLTIQCQVDSQVTMMFWYRQQPGQSLTLIATANQGSEATYESGFVIDKFPISRPNLTFSTLTVSNMSPEDSSIYLCSVERDAGRNEAFFGQGTRLTVV.

The CDR3 reads CASCRGQQETQYF. DNA of the CDR3: TGTGCCAGCTGCAGAGGACAGCAAGAGACCCAGTACTTC. The chain joins TRBV9 to TRBJ2-5, with D possibly being TRBD1 (6 bases). Germline CDR1 and CDR2: SGDLS and YYNGEE. The CDR3 loop spans 13 amino acids. Trimming left V 7 bases short and J 2 bases short, with 12 bases between. The full variable domain, its missing parts supplied by reference TRBV9 and TRBJ2-5, is DSGVTQTPKHLITATGQRVTLRCSPRSGDLSVYWYQQSLDQGLQFLIQYYNGEERAKGNILERFSAQQFPDLHSELNLSSLELGDSALYFCASCRGQQETQYFGPGTRLLVL.

The chain joins TRBV28 to TRBJ2-5; 7 bases match TRBD1. Germline CDR1 MDHEN, CDR2 SYDVKM. V lost 6 bases, J lost 4 bases, and 11 bases stayed unmatched. The CDR3 consists of 15 residues. Here the CDR3 reads CASSETQGRGETQYF. CDR3 DNA: TGTGCCAGCAGCGAAACACAGGGGAGAGGAGAGACCCAGTACTTC.

The chain joins TRBV13 to TRBJ1-5; 7 nucleotides line up with TRBD1. CDR1 is PRHDT, CDR2 FYEKMQ, per germline (reference sequence). V lost 3 bases and J lost 2; bases outside the gene matches: 7. The CDR3 consists of 16 residues. DNA for the CDR3: TGTGCCAGCAGCTTCGGAACTACAGGGGGCAATCAGCCCCAGCATTTT. Translated: CASSFGTTGGNQPQHF.

The chain combines TRBV6-2 or TRBV6-3 with TRBJ2-7, with 8 bases that match TRBD1. The germline CDR1 and CDR2 sequences are MNHEY and SVGEGT. This CDR3 region has 16 residues. V was pared by 7 bases and J by 3 bases, with 14 bases of the junction left unmatched. The CDR3 region is CASKPISPGQVYEQYF. In nucleotides, the CDR3 is TGTGCCAGCAAACCGATCTCCCCGGGACAGGTCTACGAGCAGTACTTC.

This rearrangement joins TRBV10-3 to TRBJ1-2, with D hard to call. The germline V gene encodes CDR1 ENHRY and CDR2 SYGVKD. V lost 4 bases to trimming and J lost 3 bases, with 9 bases between them. The CDR3 is 13 amino acids. The CDR3 loop is CAISVDGYYGYTF. As DNA, the CDR3 is TGTGCCATCAGTGTTGACGGATACTATGGCTACACCTTC.

The V gene is TRBV11-2, the J gene TRBJ2-2; TRBD2 agrees at 16 bases. Looked up from germline, CDR1 is SGHAT and CDR2 is FQNNGV. V lost 5 bases, J lost 4 bases, and 7 bases stayed unmatched. This CDR3 is built from 18 residues. The CDR3: CASSRGLAGGPGTGELFF. CDR3 nucleotide sequence: TGTGCCAGCAGCAGGGGACTAGCGGGGGGGCCCGGCACCGGGGAGCTGTTTTTT.

Written as DNA, the CDR3 is TGTGCCAGCAGGCCGACAGGGGGCCAAGAGACCCAGTACTTC. Translated, it gives CASRPTGGQETQYF. V gene TRBV6-5 combines with J gene TRBJ2-5, with 9 bases that match TRBD1. The germline gives CDR1 MNHEY, CDR2 SVGAGI. There are 14 residues in the CDR3. With V trimmed by 6 bases and J by 1 base, 3 bases remained unmatched.

Written as DNA, the CDR3 is TGTGCCAGCAGCCCGCGGACAGGGGCCGGGGGGAATGAGCAGTTCTTC. This translates into CASSPRTGAGGNEQFF. The chain combines TRBV14 with TRBJ2-1; 9 bases map to TRBD1. V gave up 4 bases and J gave up 7 bases; unmatched junction bases: 11. This CDR3 is 16 amino acids long. CDR1 and CDR2 from the germline V gene are SGHDN and FVKESK. Combining the CDR3 with reference TRBV14 and TRBJ2-1 gives the whole variable domain EAGVTQFPSHSVIEKGQTVTLRCDPISGHDNLYWYRRVMGKEIKFLLHFVKESKQDESGMPNNRFLAERTGGTYSTLKVQPAELEDSGVYFCASSPRTGAGGNEQFFGPGTRLTVL.

The chain is built from TRBV24-1 and TRBJ1-5; the D is unclear. The CDR3 length is 16 residues. Germline CDR1 KGHDR, CDR2 SFDVKD. Trimming stripped 4 bases from V and 4 bases from J, with 16 bases between. The CDR3 DNA reads TGTGCCACCAGTGACCCCCGGGGAGGGATGAATCAGCCCCAGCATTTT. Its protein is CATSDPRGGMNQPQHF.

The chain is built from TRBV7-2 and TRBJ2-1, with unresolved D. Germline values: CDR1 SGHTA, CDR2 FQGNSA. The CDR3 has 15 residues. Trimming pared 0 bases from V and 8 bases from J, leaving 14 bases between. In nucleotides, the CDR3 is TGTGCCAGCAGCTTAGCAATCGGACCACGGGATGAGCAGTTCTTC. Protein product: CASSLAIGPRDEQFF.

The chain recombines TRBV2 with TRBJ1-5; D unclear. Germline values: CDR1 SNHLY, CDR2 FYNNEI. The CDR3 contains 14 residues. Deletions cut 8 bases from V and 5 bases from J, with 16 bases between. This CDR3 reads CASGAADLDQPQHF. For the CDR3, the DNA is TGTGCCAGCGGAGCGGCAGACCTTGATCAGCCCCAGCATTTT. Supplemented by reference TRBV2 and TRBJ1-5, the full variable domain reads EPEVTQTPSHQVTQMGQEVILRCVPISNHLYFYWYRQILGQKVEFLVSFYNNEISEKSEIFDDQFSVERPDGSNFTLKIRSTKLEDSAMYFCASGAADLDQPQHFGDGTRLSIL.

The V call is TRBV6-2 or TRBV6-3, the J call TRBJ2-5; D gene uncertain. V shed 4 bases and J shed 7 bases, with 13 bases lying between them. Germline V gene lookup returns CDR1 MNHEY and CDR2 SVGEGT. This CDR3 has 13 residues. The chain's CDR3 is CASSSLIRGTQYF. DNA of the CDR3: TGTGCCAGCAGTTCACTTATTCGAGGGACCCAGTACTTC.

The CDR3 is CAGGSGGVGHTEAFF. DNA of the CDR3: TGTGCCGGGGGAAGTGGGGGCGTCGGGCACACTGAAGCTTTCTTT. The J gene is TRBJ1-1, the V gene TRBV6-2 or TRBV6-3; tentatively, D is TRBD1 (6 bases). The V end was cut by 11 bases, the J end by 3 bases, with 22 bases between. This CDR3 spans 15 amino acids. Germline lookup yields CDR1 MNHEY and CDR2 SVGEGT.

This clonotype has a single count. The V gene is TRBV7-2, the J gene TRBJ2-5; 9 positions agree with TRBD1. The CDR3 is made up of 14 amino acids. Germline values: CDR1 SGHTA, CDR2 FQGNSA. J lost 4 bases, V lost 5 bases, and 5 bases had no gene match. The CDR3 loop is CASSPGQGGETQYF. The CDR3 nucleotides read TGTGCCAGCAGCCCGGGACAGGGTGGAGAGACCCAGTACTTC.

The V and J genes are TRBV20-1 and TRBJ1-1; possibly TRBD1 for D (5 bases). CDR3 length equals 13 residues. The V end lost 4 bases, the J end lost 0 bases, and 9 bases lay between the germline ends. Germline V gives CDR1 DFQATT, CDR2 SNEGSKA (reference sequence). The CDR3 DNA is TGCAGTGCTAAGTCGGGGGTGAACACTGAAGCTTTCTTT. It is translated as CSAKSGVNTEAFF.

This chain links TRBV3-1 with TRBJ2-3, with D possibly being TRBD1 or TRBD2 (7 bases each). Trimming left V 4 bases short and J 0 bases short, with 17 bases between. The CDR3 is 17 residues long. Germline CDR1 is LGHDT and CDR2 is YNNKEL (reference sequence). CDR3 in DNA: TGTGCCAGCAGCCCAGGGGGAGGGGGACTCAGCACAGATACGCAGTATTTT. This encodes CASSPGGGGLSTDTQYF.

The gene calls are TRBV7-8 and TRBJ1-4, with D possibly TRBD1 on 5 matching bases. The V gene's germline CDR1 is SGHVS and CDR2 FQNEAQ. Trimming removed 1 base from V and 7 bases from J, with 13 bases in between. The CDR3 has 15 residues. CDR3: CASSLGAGTSEKLFF. The DNA for the CDR3 is TGTGCCAGCAGCTTAGGGGCAGGGACGAGTGAAAAACTGTTTTTT.